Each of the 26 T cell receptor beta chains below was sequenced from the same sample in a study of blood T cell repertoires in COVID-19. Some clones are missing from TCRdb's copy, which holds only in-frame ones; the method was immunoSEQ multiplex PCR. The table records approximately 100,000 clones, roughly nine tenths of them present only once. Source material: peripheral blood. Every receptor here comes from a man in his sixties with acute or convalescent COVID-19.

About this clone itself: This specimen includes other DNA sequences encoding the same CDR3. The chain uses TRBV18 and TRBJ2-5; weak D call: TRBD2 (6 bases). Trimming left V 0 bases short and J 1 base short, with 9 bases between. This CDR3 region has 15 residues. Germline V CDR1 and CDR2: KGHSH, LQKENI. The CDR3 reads CASSPPSGTQETQYF. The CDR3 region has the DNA TGTGCCAGCTCACCACCTAGCGGAACCCAAGAGACCCAGTACTTC.

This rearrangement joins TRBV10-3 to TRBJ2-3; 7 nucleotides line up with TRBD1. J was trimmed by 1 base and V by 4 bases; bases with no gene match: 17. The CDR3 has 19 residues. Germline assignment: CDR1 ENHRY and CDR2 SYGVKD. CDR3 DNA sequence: TGTGCCATCAGTGCCGGACCTTTGGACAGGCCGATGGGCACAGATACGCAGTATTTT. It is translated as CAISAGPLDRPMGTDTQYF.

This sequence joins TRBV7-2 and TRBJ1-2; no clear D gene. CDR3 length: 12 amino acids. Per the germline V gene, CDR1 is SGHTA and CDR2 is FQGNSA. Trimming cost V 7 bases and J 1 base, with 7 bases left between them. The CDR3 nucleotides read TGTGCCAGCACGCGGGTTAACTATGGCTACACCTTC. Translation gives CASTRVNYGYTF. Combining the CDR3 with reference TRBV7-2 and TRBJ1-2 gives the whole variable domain GAGVSQSPSNKVTEKGKDVELRCDPISGHTALYWYRQSLGQGLEFLIYFQGNSAPDKSGLPSDRFSAERTGGSVSTLTIQRTQQEDSAVYLCASTRVNYGYTFGSGTRLTVV.

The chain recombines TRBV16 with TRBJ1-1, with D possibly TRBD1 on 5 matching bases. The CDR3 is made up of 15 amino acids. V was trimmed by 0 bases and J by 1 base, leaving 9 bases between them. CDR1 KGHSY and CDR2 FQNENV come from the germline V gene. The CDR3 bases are TGTGCCAGCAGCCAATCGCGGGGGAGGAACACTGAAGCTTTCTTT. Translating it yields CASSQSRGRNTEAFF.

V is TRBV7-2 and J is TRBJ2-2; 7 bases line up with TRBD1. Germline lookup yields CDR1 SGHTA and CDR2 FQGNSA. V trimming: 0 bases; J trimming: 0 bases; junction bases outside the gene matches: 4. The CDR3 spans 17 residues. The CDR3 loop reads CASSLAGQATNTGELFF. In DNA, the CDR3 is TGTGCCAGCAGCTTAGCTGGACAGGCTACGAACACCGGGGAGCTGTTTTTT.

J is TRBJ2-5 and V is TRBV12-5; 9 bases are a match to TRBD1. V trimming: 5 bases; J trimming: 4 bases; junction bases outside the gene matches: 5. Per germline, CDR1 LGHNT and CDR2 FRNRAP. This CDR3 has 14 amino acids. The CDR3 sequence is CASGPGQGLETQYF. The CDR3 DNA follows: TGTGCTAGTGGTCCGGGACAGGGTTTAGAGACCCAGTACTTC.

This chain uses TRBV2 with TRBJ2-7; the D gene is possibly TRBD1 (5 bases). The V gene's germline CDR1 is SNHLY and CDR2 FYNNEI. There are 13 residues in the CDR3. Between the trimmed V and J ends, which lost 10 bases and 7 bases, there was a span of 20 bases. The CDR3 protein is CATRRTPLGEQYF. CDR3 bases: TGTGCCACAAGACGGACACCCCTAGGAGAGCAGTACTTC.

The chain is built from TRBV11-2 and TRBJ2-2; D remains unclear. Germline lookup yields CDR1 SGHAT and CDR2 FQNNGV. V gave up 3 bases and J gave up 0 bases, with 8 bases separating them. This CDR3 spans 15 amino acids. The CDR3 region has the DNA TGTGCCAGCAGCTTTGGGCACGCGAACACCGGGGAGCTGTTTTTT. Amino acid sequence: CASSFGHANTGELFF.

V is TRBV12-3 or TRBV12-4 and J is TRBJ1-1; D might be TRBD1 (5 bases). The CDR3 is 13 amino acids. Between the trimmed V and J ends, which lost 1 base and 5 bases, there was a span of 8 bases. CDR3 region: CASSLGGATEAFF. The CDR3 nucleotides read TGTGCCAGCAGTTTAGGGGGCGCAACTGAAGCTTTCTTT.

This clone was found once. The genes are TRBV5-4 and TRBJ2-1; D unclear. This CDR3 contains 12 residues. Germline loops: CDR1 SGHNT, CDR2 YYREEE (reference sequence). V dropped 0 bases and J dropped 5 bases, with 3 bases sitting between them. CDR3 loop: CASSLAHNEQFF. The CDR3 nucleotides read TGTGCCAGCAGCTTGGCTCACAATGAGCAGTTCTTC.

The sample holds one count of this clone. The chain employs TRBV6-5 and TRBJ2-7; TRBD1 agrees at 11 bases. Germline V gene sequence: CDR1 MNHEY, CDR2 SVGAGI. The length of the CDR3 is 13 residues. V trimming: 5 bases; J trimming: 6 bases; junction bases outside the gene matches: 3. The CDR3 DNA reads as TGTGCCAGCAGTCGGGACAGGGGGTTCGAGCAGTACGTC. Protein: CASSRDRGFEQYV.

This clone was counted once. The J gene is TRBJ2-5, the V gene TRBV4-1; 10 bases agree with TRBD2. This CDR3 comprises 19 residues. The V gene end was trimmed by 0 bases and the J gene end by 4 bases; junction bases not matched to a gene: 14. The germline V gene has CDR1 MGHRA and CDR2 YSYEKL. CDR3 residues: CASSQDPLAGVGLGETQYF. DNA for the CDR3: TGCGCCAGCAGCCAAGATCCCCTAGCGGGAGTTGGTTTAGGAGAGACCCAGTACTTC.

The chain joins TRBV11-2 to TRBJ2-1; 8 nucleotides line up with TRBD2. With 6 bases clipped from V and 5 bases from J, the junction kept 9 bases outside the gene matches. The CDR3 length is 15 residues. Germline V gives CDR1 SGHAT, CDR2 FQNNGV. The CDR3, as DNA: TGTGCCAGCAGACCAAGCGGGAGAGACAACAATGAGCAGTTCTTC. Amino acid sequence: CASRPSGRDNNEQFF.

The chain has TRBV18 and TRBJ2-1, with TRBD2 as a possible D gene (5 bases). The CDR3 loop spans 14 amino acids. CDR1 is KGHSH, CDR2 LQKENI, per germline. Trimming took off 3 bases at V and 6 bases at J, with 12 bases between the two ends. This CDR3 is CASSPGGPLNEQFF. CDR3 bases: TGTGCCAGCTCACCCGGAGGCCCACTCAATGAGCAGTTCTTC.

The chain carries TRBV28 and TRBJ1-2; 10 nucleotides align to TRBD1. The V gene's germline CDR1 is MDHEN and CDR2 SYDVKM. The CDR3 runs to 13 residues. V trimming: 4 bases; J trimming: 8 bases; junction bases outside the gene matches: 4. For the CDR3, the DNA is TGTGCCAGCAGTTCAGGGACAGGGGTCGGCTACACCTTC. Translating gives CASSSGTGVGYTF.

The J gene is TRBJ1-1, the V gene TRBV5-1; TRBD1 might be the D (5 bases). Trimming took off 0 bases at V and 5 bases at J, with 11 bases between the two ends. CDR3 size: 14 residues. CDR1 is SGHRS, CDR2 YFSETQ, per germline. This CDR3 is CASSLVVRGTEAFF. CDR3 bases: TGCGCCAGCAGCTTGGTTGTTCGGGGGACTGAAGCTTTCTTT. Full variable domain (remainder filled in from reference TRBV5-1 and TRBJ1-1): KAGVTQTPRYLIKTRGQQVTLSCSPISGHRSVSWYQQTPGQGLQFLFEYFSETQRNKGNFPGRFSGRQFSNSRSEMNVSTLELGDSALYLCASSLVVRGTEAFFGQGTRLTVV.

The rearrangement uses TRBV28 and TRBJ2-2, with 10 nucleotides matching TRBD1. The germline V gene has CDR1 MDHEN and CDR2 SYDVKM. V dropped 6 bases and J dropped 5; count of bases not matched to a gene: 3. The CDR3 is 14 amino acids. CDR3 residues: CASRGQGPTGELFF. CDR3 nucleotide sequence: TGTGCCAGCAGGGGACAGGGGCCGACCGGGGAGCTGTTTTTT.

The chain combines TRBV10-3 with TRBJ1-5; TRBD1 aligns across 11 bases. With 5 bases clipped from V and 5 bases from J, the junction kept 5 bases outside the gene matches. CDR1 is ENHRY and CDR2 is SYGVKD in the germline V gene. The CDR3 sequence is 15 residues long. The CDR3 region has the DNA TGTGCCATCAGTAGCGGGACAGGGGGTTATCAGCCCCAGCATTTT. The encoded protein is CAISSGTGGYQPQHF.

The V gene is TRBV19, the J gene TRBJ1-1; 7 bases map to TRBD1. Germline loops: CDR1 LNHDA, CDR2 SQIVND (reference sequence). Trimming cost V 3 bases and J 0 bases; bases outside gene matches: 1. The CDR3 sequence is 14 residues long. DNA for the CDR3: TGTGCCAGTAGTATGGGACAGCTGAACACTGAAGCTTTCTTT. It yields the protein CASSMGQLNTEAFF.

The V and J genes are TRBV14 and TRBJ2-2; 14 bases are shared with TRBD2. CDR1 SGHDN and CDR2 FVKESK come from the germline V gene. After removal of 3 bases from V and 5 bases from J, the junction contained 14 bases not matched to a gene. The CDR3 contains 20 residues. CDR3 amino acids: CASSHPAAGGLAGDTGELFF. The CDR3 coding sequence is TGTGCCAGCAGCCACCCGGCGGCAGGGGGACTAGCGGGAGATACCGGGGAGCTGTTTTTT.

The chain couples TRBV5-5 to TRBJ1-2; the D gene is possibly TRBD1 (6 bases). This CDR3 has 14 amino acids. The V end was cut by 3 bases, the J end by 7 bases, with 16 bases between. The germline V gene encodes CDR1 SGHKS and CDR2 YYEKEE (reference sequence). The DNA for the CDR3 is TGTGCCAGCAGCTCCCAGGGGTATATGTCTGGCTACACCTTC. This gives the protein CASSSQGYMSGYTF.

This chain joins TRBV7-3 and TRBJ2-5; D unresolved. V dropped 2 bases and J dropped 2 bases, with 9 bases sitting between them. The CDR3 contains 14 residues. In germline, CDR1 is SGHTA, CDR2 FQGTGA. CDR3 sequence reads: CASSLGANQETQYF. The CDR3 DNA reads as TGTGCCAGCAGCTTAGGAGCAAATCAAGAGACCCAGTACTTC. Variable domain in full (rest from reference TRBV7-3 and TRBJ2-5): GAGVSQTPSNKVTEKGKYVELRCDPISGHTALYWYRQSLGQGPEFLIYFQGTGAADDSGLPNDRFFAVRPEGSVSTLKIQRTERGDSAVYLCASSLGANQETQYFGPGTRLLVL.

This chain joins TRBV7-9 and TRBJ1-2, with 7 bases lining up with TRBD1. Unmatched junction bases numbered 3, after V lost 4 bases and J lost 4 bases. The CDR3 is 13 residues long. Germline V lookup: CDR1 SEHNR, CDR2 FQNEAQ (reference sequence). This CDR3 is CASSSGQIYGYTF. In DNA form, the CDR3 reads TGTGCCAGCAGCTCGGGACAGATCTATGGCTACACCTTC.

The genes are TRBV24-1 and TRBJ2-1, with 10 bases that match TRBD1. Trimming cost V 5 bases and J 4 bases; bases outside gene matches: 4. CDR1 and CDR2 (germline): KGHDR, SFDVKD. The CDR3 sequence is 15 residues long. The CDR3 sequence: CATSGWDRGYNEQFF. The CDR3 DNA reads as TGTGCCACCAGTGGTTGGGACAGGGGATACAATGAGCAGTTCTTC.

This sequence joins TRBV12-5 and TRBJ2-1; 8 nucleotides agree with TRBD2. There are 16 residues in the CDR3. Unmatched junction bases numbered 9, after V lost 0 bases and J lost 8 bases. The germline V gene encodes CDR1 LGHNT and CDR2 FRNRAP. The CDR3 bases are TGTGCTAGTGGTTTGGTACTGACTAGCGCGGTCGATGAGCAGTTCTTC. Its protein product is CASGLVLTSAVDEQFF.

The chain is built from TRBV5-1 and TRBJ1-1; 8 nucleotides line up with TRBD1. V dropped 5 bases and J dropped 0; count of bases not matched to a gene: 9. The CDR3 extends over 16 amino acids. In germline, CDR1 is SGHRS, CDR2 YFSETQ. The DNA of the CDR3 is TGCGCCAGCAGACCGGACAGGGCGTCGGTGAACACTGAAGCTTTCTTT. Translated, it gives CASRPDRASVNTEAFF. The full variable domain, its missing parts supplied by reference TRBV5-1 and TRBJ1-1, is KAGVTQTPRYLIKTRGQQVTLSCSPISGHRSVSWYQQTPGQGLQFLFEYFSETQRNKGNFPGRFSGRQFSNSRSEMNVSTLELGDSALYLCASRPDRASVNTEAFFGQGTRLTVV.